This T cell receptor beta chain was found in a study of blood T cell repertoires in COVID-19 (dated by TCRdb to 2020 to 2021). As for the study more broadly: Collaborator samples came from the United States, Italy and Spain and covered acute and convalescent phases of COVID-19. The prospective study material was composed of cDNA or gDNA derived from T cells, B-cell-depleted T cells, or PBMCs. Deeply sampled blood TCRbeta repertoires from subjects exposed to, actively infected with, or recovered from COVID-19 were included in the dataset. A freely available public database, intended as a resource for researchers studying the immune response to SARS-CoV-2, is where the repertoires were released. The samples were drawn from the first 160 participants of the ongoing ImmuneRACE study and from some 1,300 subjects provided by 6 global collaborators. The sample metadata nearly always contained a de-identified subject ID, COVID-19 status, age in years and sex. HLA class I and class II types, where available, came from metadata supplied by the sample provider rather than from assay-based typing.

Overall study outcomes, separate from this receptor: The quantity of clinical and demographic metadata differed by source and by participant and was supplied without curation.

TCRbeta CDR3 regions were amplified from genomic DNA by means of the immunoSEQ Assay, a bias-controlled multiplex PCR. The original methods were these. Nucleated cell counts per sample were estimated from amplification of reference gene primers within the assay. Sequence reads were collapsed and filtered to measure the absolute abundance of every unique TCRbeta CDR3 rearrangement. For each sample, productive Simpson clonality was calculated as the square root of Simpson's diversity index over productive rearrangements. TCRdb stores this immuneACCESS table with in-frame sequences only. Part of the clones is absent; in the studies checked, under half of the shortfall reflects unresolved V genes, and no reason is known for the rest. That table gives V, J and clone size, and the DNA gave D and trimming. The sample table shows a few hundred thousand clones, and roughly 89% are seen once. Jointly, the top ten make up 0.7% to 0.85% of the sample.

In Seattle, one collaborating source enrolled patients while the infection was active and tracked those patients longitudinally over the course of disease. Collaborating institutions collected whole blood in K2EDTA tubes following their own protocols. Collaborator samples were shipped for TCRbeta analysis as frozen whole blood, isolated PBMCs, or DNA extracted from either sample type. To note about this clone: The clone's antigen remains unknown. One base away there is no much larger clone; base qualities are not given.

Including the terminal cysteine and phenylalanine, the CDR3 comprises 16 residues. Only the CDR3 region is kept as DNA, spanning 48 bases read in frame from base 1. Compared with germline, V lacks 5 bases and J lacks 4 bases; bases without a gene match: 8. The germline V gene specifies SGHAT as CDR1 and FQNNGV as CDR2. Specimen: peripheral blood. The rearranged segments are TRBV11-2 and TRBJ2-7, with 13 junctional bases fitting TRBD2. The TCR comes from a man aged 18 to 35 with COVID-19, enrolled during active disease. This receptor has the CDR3 CASSPQLGLAGYEQYF. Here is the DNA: TGTGCCAGCAGCCCCCAACTGGGACTAGCGGGATACGAGCAGTACTTC.